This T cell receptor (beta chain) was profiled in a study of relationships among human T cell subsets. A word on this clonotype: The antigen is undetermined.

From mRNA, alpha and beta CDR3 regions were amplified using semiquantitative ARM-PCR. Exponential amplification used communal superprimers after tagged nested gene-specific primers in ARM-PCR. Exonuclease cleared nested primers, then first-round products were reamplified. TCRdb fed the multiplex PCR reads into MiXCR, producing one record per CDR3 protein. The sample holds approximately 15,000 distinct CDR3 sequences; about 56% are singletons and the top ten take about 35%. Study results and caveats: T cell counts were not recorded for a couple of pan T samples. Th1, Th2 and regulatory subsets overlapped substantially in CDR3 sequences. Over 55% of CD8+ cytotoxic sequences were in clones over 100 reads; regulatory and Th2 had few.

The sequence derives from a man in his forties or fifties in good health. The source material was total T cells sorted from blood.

This CDR3 is CASSSGTVDPLHF. CDR3 DNA sequence: TGTGCCAGCAGCTCCGGGACCGTCGACCCCCTCCACTTT. The gene calls are TRBV6-6 and TRBJ1-6; D may be TRBD1 (5 bases). Germline assignment: CDR1 MNHNY and CDR2 SVGAGI (reference sequence). Deletions cut 6 bases from V and 13 bases from J, with 16 bases between. The length of the CDR3 is 13 residues.